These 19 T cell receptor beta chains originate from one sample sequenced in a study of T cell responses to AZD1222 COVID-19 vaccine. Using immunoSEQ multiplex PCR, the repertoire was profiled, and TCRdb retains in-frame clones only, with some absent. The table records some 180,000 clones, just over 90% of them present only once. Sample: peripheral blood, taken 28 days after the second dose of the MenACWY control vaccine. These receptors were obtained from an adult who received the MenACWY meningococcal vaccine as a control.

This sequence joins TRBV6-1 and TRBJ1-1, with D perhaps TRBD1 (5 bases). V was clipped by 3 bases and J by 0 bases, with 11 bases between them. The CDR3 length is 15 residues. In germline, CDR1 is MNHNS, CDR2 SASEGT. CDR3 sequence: CASSDQGAVNTEAFF. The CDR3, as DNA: TGTGCCAGCAGTGACCAAGGGGCGGTGAACACTGAAGCTTTCTTT.

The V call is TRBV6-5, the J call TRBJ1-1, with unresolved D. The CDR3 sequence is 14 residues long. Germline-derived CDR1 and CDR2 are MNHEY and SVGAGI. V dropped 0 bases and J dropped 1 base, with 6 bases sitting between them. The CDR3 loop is CASSYSIRNTEAFF. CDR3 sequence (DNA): TGTGCCAGCAGTTACTCGATCCGGAACACTGAAGCTTTCTTT.

Written as DNA, the CDR3 is TGTGCCAGCAGCTTGATGGGGGAGGGAGGGCAGCCCCAGCATTTT. It specifies CASSLMGEGGQPQHF. The chain carries TRBV5-5 and TRBJ1-5, with TRBD1 as a possible D gene (5 bases). With 1 base removed from V and 7 bases from J, the gap between germline ends came to 15 bases. This CDR3 is built from 15 residues. Germline V gives CDR1 SGHKS, CDR2 YYEKEE (reference sequence).

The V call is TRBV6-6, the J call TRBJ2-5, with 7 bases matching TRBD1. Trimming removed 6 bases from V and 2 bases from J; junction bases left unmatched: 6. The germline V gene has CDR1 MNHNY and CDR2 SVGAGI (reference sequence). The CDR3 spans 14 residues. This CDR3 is CASRPPGQQETQYF. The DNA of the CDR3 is TGTGCCAGCAGACCCCCGGGACAGCAAGAGACCCAGTACTTC.

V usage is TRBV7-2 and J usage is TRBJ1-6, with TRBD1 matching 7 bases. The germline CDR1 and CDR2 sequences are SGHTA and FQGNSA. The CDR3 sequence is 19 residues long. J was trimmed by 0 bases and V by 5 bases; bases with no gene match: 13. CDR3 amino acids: CASSPGWGQRSSYNSPLHF. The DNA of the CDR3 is TGTGCCAGCAGCCCGGGGTGGGGACAGAGGAGCTCCTATAATTCACCCCTCCACTTT. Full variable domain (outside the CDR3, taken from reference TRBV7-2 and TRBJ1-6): GAGVSQSPSNKVTEKGKDVELRCDPISGHTALYWYRQSLGQGLEFLIYFQGNSAPDKSGLPSDRFSAERTGGSVSTLTIQRTQQEDSAVYLCASSPGWGQRSSYNSPLHFGNGTRLTVT.

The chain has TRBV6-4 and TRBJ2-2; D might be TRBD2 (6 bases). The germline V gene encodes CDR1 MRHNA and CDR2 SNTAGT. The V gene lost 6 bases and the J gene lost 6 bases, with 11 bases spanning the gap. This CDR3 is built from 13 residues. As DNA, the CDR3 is TGTGCCAGCAGAACACTAGCTTCCGGGGAGCTGTTTTTT. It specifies CASRTLASGELFF.

The CDR3 nucleotides read TGTGCCAGCCACTCGGGCGGGGGCCACTCTGGAAACACCATATATTTT. Its protein is CASHSGGGHSGNTIYF. This rearrangement joins TRBV28 to TRBJ1-3; a weak D match, TRBD1 (6 bases). Germline lookup yields CDR1 MDHEN and CDR2 SYDVKM. The CDR3 extends over 16 amino acids. V lost 8 bases and J 0 bases, leaving 17 bases between the germline ends.

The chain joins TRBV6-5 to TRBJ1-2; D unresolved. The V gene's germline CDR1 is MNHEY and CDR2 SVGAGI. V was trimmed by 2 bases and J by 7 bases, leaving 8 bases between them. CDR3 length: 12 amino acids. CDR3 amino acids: CASSYVGGGYTF. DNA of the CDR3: TGTGCCAGCAGTTACGTGGGCGGTGGCTACACCTTC.

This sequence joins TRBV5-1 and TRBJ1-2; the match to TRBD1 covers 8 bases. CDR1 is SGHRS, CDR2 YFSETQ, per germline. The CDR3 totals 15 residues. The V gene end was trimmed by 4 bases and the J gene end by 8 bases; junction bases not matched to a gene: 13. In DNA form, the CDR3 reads TGCGCCAGCAGCCTACTAACAGGGGGAAGGGAGGGCTACACCTTC. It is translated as CASSLLTGGREGYTF.

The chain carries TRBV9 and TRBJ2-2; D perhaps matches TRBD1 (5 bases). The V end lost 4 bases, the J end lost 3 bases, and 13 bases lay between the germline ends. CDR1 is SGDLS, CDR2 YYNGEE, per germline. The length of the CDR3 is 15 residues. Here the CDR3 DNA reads TGTGCCAGCAGCAGGGGCCGGAGCCACACCGGGGAGCTGTTTTTT. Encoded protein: CASSRGRSHTGELFF.

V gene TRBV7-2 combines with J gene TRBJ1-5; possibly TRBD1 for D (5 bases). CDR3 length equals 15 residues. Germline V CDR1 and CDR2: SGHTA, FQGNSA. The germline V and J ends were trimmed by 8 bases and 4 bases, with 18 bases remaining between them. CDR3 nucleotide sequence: TGTGCCAGCCGCGCTTTCGGGACCTCAAATCAGCCCCAGCATTTT. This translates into CASRAFGTSNQPQHF.

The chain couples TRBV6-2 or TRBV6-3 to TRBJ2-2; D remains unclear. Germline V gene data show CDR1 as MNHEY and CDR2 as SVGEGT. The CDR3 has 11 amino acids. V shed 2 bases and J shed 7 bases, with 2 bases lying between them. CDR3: CASSYHGELFF. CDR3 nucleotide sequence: TGTGCCAGCAGTTACCACGGGGAGCTGTTTTTT.

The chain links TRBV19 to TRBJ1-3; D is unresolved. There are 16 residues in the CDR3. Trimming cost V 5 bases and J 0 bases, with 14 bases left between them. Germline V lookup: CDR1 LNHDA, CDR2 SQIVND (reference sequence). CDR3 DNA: TGTGCCAGTAGTCCGAGGACGGTAAACTCTGGAAACACCATATATTTT. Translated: CASSPRTVNSGNTIYF.

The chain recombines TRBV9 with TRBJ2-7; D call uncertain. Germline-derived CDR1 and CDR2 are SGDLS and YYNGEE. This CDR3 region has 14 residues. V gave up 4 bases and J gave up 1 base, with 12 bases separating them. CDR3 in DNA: TGTGCCAGCAGCCCCCGAGGCCAGTCCTACGAGCAGTACTTC. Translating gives CASSPRGQSYEQYF.

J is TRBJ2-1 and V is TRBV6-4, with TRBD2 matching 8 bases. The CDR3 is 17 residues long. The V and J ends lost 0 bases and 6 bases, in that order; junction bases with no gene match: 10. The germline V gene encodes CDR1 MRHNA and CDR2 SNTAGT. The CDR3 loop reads CASSDSRAGGGFNEQFF. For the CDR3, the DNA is TGTGCCAGCAGTGACTCCCGCGCGGGAGGCGGGTTCAATGAGCAGTTCTTC.

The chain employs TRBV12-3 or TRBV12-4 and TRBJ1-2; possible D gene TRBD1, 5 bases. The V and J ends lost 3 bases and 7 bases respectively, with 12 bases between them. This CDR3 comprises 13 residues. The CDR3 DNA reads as TGTGCCAGCAGTTTGAGGGGTGGTGCTGGCTACACCTTC. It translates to CASSLRGGAGYTF.

The CDR3 loop is CASSDTVGTDTQYF. The DNA of the CDR3 is TGTGCCAGCAGTGATACAGTGGGCACAGATACGCAGTATTTT. The chain recombines TRBV6-1 with TRBJ2-3; D is uncertain. The CDR3 has 14 residues. CDR1 is MNHNS, CDR2 SASEGT, per germline. Trimming removed 3 bases from V and 1 base from J, with 8 bases in between.

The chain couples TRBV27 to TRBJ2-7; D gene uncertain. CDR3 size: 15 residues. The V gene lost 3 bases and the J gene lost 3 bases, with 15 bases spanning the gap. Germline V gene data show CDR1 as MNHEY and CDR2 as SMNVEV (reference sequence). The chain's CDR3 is CASSFYPGPYYEQYF. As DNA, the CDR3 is TGTGCCAGCAGTTTCTACCCCGGGCCGTACTACGAGCAGTACTTC.

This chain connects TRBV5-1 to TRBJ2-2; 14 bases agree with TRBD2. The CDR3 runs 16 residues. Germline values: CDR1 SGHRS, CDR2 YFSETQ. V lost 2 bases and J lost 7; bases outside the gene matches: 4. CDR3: CASSFGLAGGVGELFF. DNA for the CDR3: TGCGCCAGCAGCTTCGGACTAGCGGGAGGAGTCGGGGAGCTGTTTTTT.